This T cell receptor beta chain was retrieved from a study of fetal regulatory T cell absence and autoimmunity (dated by TCRdb to 2017 to 2019). The study in broad terms: Exocrine pancreas autoimmunity was observed in the IPEX patients in the absence of clinical diabetes. What the work shows at the level of the full study, not this receptor alone: Significant oligoclonal enrichment of the TCR compartment was observed in pancreas versus cord blood, with some top clones enriched more than 90-fold. TRB gene family usage was found to be broadly similar between cord blood and pancreas and to resemble published neonatal and adult repertoires. The oligoclonal enrichment was interpreted as support for antigen-driven autoimmunity in the pancreas before birth in IPEX syndrome.

Genomic DNA from frozen pancreas tissue was processed for repertoire sequencing. The DNeasy Blood and Tissue Kit was used to extract 2-3 ug of genomic DNA from umbilical cord blood or frozen pancreas. CDR1 and CDR2 are drawn from the germline V gene (reference sequence): LNHDA, SQIVND. V loses 1 base, J loses 2 bases, and the germline ends lie 11 bases apart. Its CDR3 holds 15 amino acids, cysteine through phenylalanine. Only the CDR3 part of the read is kept: 45 bases, read in frame from the first base. TCRbeta CDR3 regions were amplified and barcoded by two-step multiplex PCR on the immunoSEQ human TCRbeta survey platform. Sequencing of the libraries was done on Illumina instruments, and IgH was sequenced in parallel from the same samples. Regarding the original processing steps: Raw reads were filtered against IMGT V, D, J definitions and were binned using a nearest-neighbor algorithm so that PCR and sequencing errors were removed. A clone was defined as an identical nucleotide sequence, and differential abundance between tissues was tested with a Fisher exact test for each clone using a pFDR threshold of p<0.01. A minimum inclusion filter of 10 in either sample excluded clones with frequencies too low for statistical inference. The immunoSEQ Analyzer was used for pairwise clonal comparisons, and IMGT tools were used to assess gene family usage. In its TCRdb copy, this immuneACCESS table keeps in-frame sequences only and misses some clones. Where compared with another copy, unresolved V genes explain less than half of these, and the others have no known cause. V, J and clone size are taken as reported in that table, and D and trimming were inferred from the DNA itself. Counted in this sample were some 87,000 clones; about two thirds of them appeared once. The ten largest make up roughly 2% of the sample.

Of note for this clone: Its binding antigen is unknown. Per-base quality was not reported, and no clone a single base away is much larger than it.

In this chain, TRBV19 is recombined with TRBJ1-2, and TRBD1 may be the D gene, going by 5 matching bases. This TCR derives from a male donor with IPEX syndrome. Sequenced material: pancreas tissue. CDR3 reads: CASSIGGRANYGYTF. The DNA reads as follows: TGTGCCAGTAGTATAGGGGGCAGGGCGAACTATGGCTACACCTTC.